One sample yielded the 4 T cell receptor beta chains listed below, sequenced in a study of blood T cell repertoires in COVID-19. Produced via immunoSEQ multiplex PCR; TCRdb's table is partial and in-frame only. This table has tens of thousands of clones, 88% appearing once. The material sequenced was peripheral blood. Source of these receptors: a human donor in a cohort sampled during active COVID-19.

J is TRBJ2-2 and V is TRBV19; TRBD2 matches at 7 bases. The CDR3 totals 15 residues. Germline loops: CDR1 LNHDA, CDR2 SQIVND (reference sequence). V trimming: 4 bases; J trimming: 1 base; junction bases outside the gene matches: 3. The CDR3 sequence is CASSKGLLNTGELFF. The DNA for the CDR3 is TGTGCCAGTAGTAAGGGACTATTGAACACCGGGGAGCTGTTTTTT. The full variable domain, in which reference TRBV19 and TRBJ2-2 provide the parts outside the CDR3, is DGGITQSPKYLFRKEGQNVTLSCEQNLNHDAMYWYRQDPGQGLRLIYYSQIVNDFQKGDIAEGYSVSREKKESFPLTVTSAQKNPTAFYLCASSKGLLNTGELFFGEGSRLTVL.

V and J are TRBV4-1 and TRBJ2-1; 7 positions agree with TRBD1. The CDR3 is 14 residues long. Germline V gene data show CDR1 as MGHRA and CDR2 as YSYEKL. The junction had 10 bases not matched to a gene; V was cut back by 6 bases and J by 8 bases. CDR3 coding DNA: TGCGCCAGCAGATTGTATTACAGGGGCTATGAGCAGTTCTTC. Its translation: CASRLYYRGYEQFF.

The chain combines TRBV19 with TRBJ2-6, with 7 nucleotides matching TRBD2. The CDR3 consists of 15 residues. V gave up 4 bases and J gave up 3 bases; unmatched junction bases: 3. Germline V CDR1 and CDR2: LNHDA, SQIVND (reference sequence). The CDR3 sequence is CASSRSGGGANVLTF. The CDR3 region has the DNA TGTGCCAGTAGTAGATCGGGAGGTGGGGCCAACGTCCTGACTTTC.

This clone has only one observation. The J gene is TRBJ1-5, the V gene TRBV6-6, with D possibly being TRBD1 (6 bases). Germline V gene data show CDR1 as MNHNY and CDR2 as SVGAGI (reference sequence). The V and J ends lost 2 bases and 6 bases respectively, with 11 bases between them. This CDR3 comprises 14 residues. CDR3 nucleotides: TGTGCCAGCAGTTACGCAGGGGTACGTCAGCCCCAGCATTTT. It codes for CASSYAGVRQPQHF.